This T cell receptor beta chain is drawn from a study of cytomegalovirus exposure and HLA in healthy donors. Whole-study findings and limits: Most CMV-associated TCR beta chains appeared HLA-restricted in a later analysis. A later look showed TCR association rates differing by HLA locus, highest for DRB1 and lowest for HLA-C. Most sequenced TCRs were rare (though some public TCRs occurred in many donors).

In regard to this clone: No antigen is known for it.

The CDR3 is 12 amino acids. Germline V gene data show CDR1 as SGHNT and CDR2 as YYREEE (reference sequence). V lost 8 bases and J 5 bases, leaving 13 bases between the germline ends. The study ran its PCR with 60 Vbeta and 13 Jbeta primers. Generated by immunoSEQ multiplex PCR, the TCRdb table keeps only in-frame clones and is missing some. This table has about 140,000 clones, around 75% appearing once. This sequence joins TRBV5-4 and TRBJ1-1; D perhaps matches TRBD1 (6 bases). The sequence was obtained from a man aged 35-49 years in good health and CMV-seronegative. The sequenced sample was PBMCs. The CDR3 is CASGGPGTEAFF. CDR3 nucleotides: TGTGCCAGTGGGGGCCCGGGTACTGAAGCTTTCTTT.